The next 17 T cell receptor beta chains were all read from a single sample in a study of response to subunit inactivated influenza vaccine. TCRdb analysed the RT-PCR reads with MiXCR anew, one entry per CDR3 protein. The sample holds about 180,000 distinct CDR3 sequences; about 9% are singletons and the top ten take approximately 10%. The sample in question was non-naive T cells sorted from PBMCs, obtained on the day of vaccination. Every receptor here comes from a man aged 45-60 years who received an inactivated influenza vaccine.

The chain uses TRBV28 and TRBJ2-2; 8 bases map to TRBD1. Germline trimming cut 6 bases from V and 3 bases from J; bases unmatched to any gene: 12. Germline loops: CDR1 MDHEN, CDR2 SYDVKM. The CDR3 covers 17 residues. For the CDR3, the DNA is TGTGCCAGCAGGGATGGACAGGGCGGGATATACACCGGGGAGCTGTTTTTT. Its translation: CASRDGQGGIYTGELFF.

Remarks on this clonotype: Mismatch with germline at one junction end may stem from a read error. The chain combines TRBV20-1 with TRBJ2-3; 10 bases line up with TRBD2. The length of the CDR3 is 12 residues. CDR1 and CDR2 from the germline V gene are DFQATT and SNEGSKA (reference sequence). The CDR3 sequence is CSTSGDIDTQYF. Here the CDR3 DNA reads TGCAGTACTAGCGGGGATATAGATACGCAGTATTTT.

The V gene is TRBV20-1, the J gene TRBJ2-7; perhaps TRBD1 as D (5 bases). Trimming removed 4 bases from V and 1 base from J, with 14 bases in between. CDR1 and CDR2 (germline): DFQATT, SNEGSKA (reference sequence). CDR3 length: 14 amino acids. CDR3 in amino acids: CSATLQVASYEQYF. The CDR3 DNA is TGCAGTGCTACCCTACAGGTGGCATCCTACGAGCAGTACTTC.

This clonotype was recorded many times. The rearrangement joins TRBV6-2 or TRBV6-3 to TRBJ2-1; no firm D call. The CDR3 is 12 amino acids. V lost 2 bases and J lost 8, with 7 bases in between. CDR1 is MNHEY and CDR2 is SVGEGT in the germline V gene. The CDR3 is CASSYRGHEQFF. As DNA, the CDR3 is TGTGCCAGCAGTTACCGTGGGCATGAGCAGTTCTTC.

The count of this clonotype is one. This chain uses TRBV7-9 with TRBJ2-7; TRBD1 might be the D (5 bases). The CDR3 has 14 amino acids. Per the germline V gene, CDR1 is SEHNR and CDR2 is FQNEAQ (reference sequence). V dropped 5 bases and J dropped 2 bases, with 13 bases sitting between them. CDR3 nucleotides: TGTGCCAGCAGCCCCGTGGGGCAGCCCTACGAGCAGTACTTC. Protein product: CASSPVGQPYEQYF.

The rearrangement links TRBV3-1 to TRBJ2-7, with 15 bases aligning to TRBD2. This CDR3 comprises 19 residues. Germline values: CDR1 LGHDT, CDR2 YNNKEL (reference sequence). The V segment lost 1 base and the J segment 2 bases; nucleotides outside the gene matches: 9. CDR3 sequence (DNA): TGTGCCAGCAGCCAAGGAGTGGGGACTAGCGGGAGGCGGGCCTACGAGCAGTACTTC. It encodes CASSQGVGTSGRRAYEQYF.

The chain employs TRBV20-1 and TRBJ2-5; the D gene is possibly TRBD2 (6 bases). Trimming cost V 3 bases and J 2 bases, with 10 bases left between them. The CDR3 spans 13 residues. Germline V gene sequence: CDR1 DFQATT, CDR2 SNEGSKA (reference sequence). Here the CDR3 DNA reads TGCAGTGCTAGGCTACGGGGGCAAGAGACCCAGTACTTC. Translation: CSARLRGQETQYF.

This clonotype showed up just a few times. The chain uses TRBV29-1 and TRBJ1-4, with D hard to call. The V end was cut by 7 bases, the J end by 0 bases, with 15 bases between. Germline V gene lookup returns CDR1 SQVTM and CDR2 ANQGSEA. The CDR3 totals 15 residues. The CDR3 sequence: CSALSDLATNEKLFF. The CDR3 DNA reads TGCAGCGCACTATCTGATCTAGCAACTAATGAAAAACTGTTTTTT.

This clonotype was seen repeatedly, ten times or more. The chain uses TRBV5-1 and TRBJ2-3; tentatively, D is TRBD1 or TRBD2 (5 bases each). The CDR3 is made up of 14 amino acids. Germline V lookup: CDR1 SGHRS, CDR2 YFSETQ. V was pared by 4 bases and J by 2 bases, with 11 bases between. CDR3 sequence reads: CASSPGTDTDTQYF. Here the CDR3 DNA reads TGCGCCAGCAGCCCCGGGACCGACACAGATACGCAGTATTTT.

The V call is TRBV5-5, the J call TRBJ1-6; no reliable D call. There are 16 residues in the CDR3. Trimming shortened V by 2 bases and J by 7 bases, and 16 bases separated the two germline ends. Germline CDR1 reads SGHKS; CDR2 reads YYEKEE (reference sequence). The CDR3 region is CASSFGGDLGNSPLHF. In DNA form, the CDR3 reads TGTGCCAGCAGCTTCGGCGGCGACCTGGGGAATTCACCCCTCCACTTT.

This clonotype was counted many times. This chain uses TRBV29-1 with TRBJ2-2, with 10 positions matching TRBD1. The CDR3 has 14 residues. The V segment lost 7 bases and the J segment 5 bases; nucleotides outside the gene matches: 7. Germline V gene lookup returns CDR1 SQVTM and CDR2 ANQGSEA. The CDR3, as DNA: TGCAGCGCCGGGACAGGGGCTGGAACCGGGGAGCTGTTTTTT. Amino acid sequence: CSAGTGAGTGELFF.

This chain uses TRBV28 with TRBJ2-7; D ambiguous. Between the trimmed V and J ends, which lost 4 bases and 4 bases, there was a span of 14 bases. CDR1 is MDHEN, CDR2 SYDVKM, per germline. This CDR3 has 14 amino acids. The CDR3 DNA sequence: TGTGCCAGCAGTTCCGGTGACATAGGGTACGAGCAGTACTTC. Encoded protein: CASSSGDIGYEQYF.

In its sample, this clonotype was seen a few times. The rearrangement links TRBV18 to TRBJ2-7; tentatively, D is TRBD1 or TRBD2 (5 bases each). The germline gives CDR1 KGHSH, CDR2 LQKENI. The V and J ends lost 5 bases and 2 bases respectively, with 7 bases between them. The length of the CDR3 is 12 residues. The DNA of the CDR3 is TGTGCCAGCTCAGGGGACCCCTACGAGCAGTACTTC. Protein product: CASSGDPYEQYF.

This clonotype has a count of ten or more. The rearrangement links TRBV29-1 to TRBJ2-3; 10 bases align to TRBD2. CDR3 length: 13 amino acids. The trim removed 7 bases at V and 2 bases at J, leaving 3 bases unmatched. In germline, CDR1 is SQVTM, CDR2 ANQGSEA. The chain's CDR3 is CSGGLAATDTQYF. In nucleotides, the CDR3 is TGCAGCGGCGGACTAGCGGCCACAGATACGCAGTATTTT.

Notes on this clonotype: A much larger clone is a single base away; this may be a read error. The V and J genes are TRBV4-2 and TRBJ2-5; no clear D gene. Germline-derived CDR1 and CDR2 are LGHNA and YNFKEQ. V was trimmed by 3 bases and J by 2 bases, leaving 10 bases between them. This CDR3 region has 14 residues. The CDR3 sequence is CASSQTRVQETQYF. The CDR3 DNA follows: TGTGCCAGCAGCCAGACACGGGTTCAAGAGACCCAGTACTTC.

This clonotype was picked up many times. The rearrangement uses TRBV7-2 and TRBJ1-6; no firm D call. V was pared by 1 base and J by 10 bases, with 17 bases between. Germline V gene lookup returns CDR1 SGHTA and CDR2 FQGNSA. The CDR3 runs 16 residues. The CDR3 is CASSLVGGLSRSPLHF. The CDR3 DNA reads TGTGCCAGCAGCTTAGTGGGCGGACTTTCAAGATCACCCCTCCACTTT.

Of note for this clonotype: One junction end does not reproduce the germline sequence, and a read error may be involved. The CDR3 nucleotides are TGCGCCAGCAGCTTGGCCGTACAAGACACCGGGGACCTGTTTTTT. This codes for CASSLAVQDTGDLFF. The chain employs TRBV5-1 and TRBJ2-2, with D possibly being TRBD1 or TRBD2 (5 bases each). From germline, CDR1 is SGHRS and CDR2 YFSETQ. The CDR3 loop spans 15 amino acids.